This TCR beta chain originates from a study of OX40 agonist ivuxolimab in advanced cancers. Study background: Head and neck, renal cell, melanoma or hepatocellular carcinoma were the cancers that dose-escalation patients had.

Here immunoSEQ multiplex PCR was the method, and the copy in TCRdb shows in-frame clones only, minus some. The repertoire includes around 66,000 clones, roughly 80% of them detected once, and about 7% sits in the top ten. Drawing of blood for sampling happened at baseline, at cycle 4 day 1, and at cycle 7 day 1. This clone was recorded a few times. With 3 bases removed from V and 2 bases from J, the gap between germline ends came to 13 bases. This CDR3 is 15 amino acids long. Looked up from germline, CDR1 is WSHSY and CDR2 is SAAADI. The input for sequencing was CD4+ or CD8+ T cells sorted from blood, taken in a trial of the OX40 agonist ivuxolimab. The chain links TRBV10-2 to TRBJ1-1, with unresolved D. The sequence was obtained from an adult with an advanced solid tumor such as melanoma, head and neck, liver or kidney cancer. The CDR3 sequence is CASSDGLRGNTEAFF. CDR3 in DNA: TGCGCCAGCAGTGATGGGTTGCGGGGTAACACTGAAGCTTTCTTT.